This T cell receptor beta chain was sequenced during a study of long-term antiretroviral therapy in people with HIV. V lost 2 bases to trimming and J lost 0 bases, with 10 bases between them. The germline CDR1 and CDR2 sequences are SGHDT and YYEEEE. The CDR3 has 15 residues. Worth noting for this clone: Its antigen remains unknown.

The study drew at least one pre-ART and at least two post-ART PBMC samples from every donor. Researchers ran immunoSEQ v3.0 at survey level. Using immunoSEQ multiplex PCR, the repertoire was profiled, and TCRdb retains in-frame clones only, with some absent. The table lists about 25,000 clones, 76% of them singletons. Study-wide results and limits: Viral resistance, ART adherence and therapy changes all lacked available data. Older ART regimens were possibly in use when the blood was collected between the mid-2000s and the late 2010s. The range of CDR3 lengths in HIV repertoires proved narrower than that found in controls.

The receptor comes from a woman aged 35 to 49 with HIV. The source material was unsorted PBMCs, sampled 0.5 years after starting antiretroviral therapy. The V and J genes are TRBV5-6 and TRBJ2-3; TRBD2 might be the D (5 bases). CDR3 nucleotide sequence: TGTGCCAGCAGCTTAGGAAGCGGAAGCACAGATACGCAGTATTTT. This sequence encodes CASSLGSGSTDTQYF.